The 14 T cell receptor beta chains reported below all come from one sample, sequenced in a study of shared clonotypes between healthy human individuals. Generated by immunoSEQ multiplex PCR, the TCRdb table keeps only in-frame clones and is missing some. Among about 490,000 clones listed, over 65% were seen once. Sequencing input: PBMCs. The receptors derive from a woman between 35 and 50 years old in good health. Some clones in this sample may be carry-over from other donors' samples.

This chain links TRBV19 with TRBJ1-2, with D tentatively TRBD1 (6 bases). Trimming pared 8 bases from V and 1 base from J, leaving 14 bases between. This CDR3 has 14 amino acids. Germline V CDR1 and CDR2: LNHDA, SQIVND (reference sequence). CDR3 in amino acids: CASSGTYLNYGYTF. The CDR3 DNA reads TGTGCCAGTTCTGGGACATACCTTAACTATGGCTACACCTTC.

The V and J genes are TRBV12-5 and TRBJ1-2; D unresolved. Trimming cost V 6 bases and J 4 bases, with 12 bases left between them. Germline lookup yields CDR1 LGHNT and CDR2 FRNRAP. The CDR3 is 13 amino acids. The CDR3 nucleotides are TGTGCTAGTGGCCACCAAGATTCCTATGGCTACACCTTC. It is translated as CASGHQDSYGYTF.

The rearrangement uses TRBV5-1 and TRBJ2-7, with TRBD1 as a possible D gene (5 bases). The germline V gene encodes CDR1 SGHRS and CDR2 YFSETQ. This CDR3 has 14 amino acids. Trimming removed 1 base at V and 5 bases at J, with 13 bases between. CDR3 loop: CASSLKGEDNEQYF. The CDR3 nucleotides read TGCGCCAGCAGCTTGAAAGGGGAAGATAACGAGCAGTACTTC.

As for this clone: A clone one base away is much larger, so this may be a read error. In the same sample, other DNA sequences code for this CDR3. The chain recombines TRBV5-1 with TRBJ1-1; no firm D call. Germline V CDR1 and CDR2: SGHRS, YFSETQ. Trimming took 0 bases from V and 1 from J, leaving 7 bases between them. The CDR3 covers 14 residues. This CDR3 reads CASSLGRGNTEAFF. The CDR3 nucleotides are TGCGCCAGCAGCTTGGGACGAGGGAACACTGAAGCTTTCTTT. The full variable domain, with the rest looked up from reference TRBV5-1 and TRBJ1-1, is KAGVTQTPRYLIKTRGQQVTLSCSPISGHRSVSWYQQTPGQGLQFLFEYFSETQRNKGNFPGRFSGRQFSNSRSEMNVSTLELGDSALYLCASSLGRGNTEAFFGQGTRLTVV.

This chain connects TRBV10-1 to TRBJ2-2; TRBD1 might be the D (5 bases). Germline V gene lookup returns CDR1 WNHNN and CDR2 SYGVQD (reference sequence). Trimming stripped 5 bases from V and 0 bases from J, with 10 bases between. The CDR3 is made up of 15 amino acids. This CDR3 reads CASSFDSSNTGELFF. CDR3 DNA sequence: TGCGCCAGCAGTTTCGACAGTTCGAACACCGGGGAGCTGTTTTTT.

The chain couples TRBV19 to TRBJ1-1; no clear D gene. The CDR3 length is 14 residues. Deletions cut 0 bases from V and 5 bases from J, with 10 bases between. CDR1 is LNHDA and CDR2 is SQIVND in the germline V gene (reference sequence). CDR3 nucleotides: TGTGCCAGTAGTATAGACAGGAGTGGAACTGAAGCTTTCTTT. This translates into CASSIDRSGTEAFF.

This clone was detected once. The chain recombines TRBV10-1 with TRBJ1-6; the match to TRBD1 covers 7 bases. The CDR3 runs 15 residues. Losses at the gene ends were 7 bases for V and 13 bases for J; bases not matched to a gene: 16. Germline V gene lookup returns CDR1 WNHNN and CDR2 SYGVQD (reference sequence). The CDR3 spells CASISLWTGQDPLHF. The CDR3 DNA is TGCGCCAGCATCTCACTCTGGACAGGCCAAGATCCCCTCCACTTT.

This chain links TRBV27 with TRBJ2-7; no firm D call. Germline V gene data show CDR1 as MNHEY and CDR2 as SMNVEV (reference sequence). This CDR3 region has 14 residues. Trimming took 0 bases from V and 1 from J, leaving 7 bases between them. The CDR3 protein is CASSLSFGSYEQYF. CDR3 nucleotides: TGTGCCAGCAGTTTATCATTCGGGTCCTACGAGCAGTACTTC.

The rearrangement links TRBV2 to TRBJ1-5; D uncertain. In germline, CDR1 is SNHLY, CDR2 FYNNEI. V was trimmed by 6 bases and J by 2 bases, leaving 11 bases between them. The CDR3 is made up of 14 amino acids. CDR3: CASSLEVGNQPQHF. The CDR3 region has the DNA TGTGCCAGCAGCTTGGAGGTAGGCAATCAGCCCCAGCATTTT.

This clone was seen a few times. V gene TRBV4-1 combines with J gene TRBJ2-1; 7 nucleotides line up with TRBD1. Germline V gene lookup returns CDR1 MGHRA and CDR2 YSYEKL. The ends lost 1 base at V and 9 bases at J; junction bases unmatched: 6. The CDR3 extends over 14 amino acids. The CDR3 region has the DNA TGCGCCAGCAGCCAAGTCCTCAGGGGGAGTGAGCAGTTCTTC. Protein sequence: CASSQVLRGSEQFF.

This clone was observed a single time. This chain connects TRBV5-1 to TRBJ1-1; 8 bases align to TRBD1. Germline V CDR1 and CDR2: SGHRS, YFSETQ. V was clipped by 2 bases and J by 6 bases; unmatched bases: 6. CDR3 length: 14 residues. The chain's CDR3 is CASSFQGAGPEAFF. The CDR3 coding sequence is TGCGCCAGCAGCTTCCAGGGGGCTGGACCTGAAGCTTTCTTT.

The chain employs TRBV5-1 and TRBJ2-5, with 7 bases fitting TRBD1. Unmatched junction bases numbered 3, after V lost 0 bases and J lost 4 bases. This CDR3 is built from 14 residues. Germline assignment: CDR1 SGHRS and CDR2 YFSETQ. CDR3 sequence (DNA): TGCGCCAGCAGCTTGGGGGACAGTCGAGAGACCCAGTACTTC. The encoded protein is CASSLGDSRETQYF. The whole variable domain, remainder taken from reference TRBV5-1 and TRBJ2-5, is KAGVTQTPRYLIKTRGQQVTLSCSPISGHRSVSWYQQTPGQGLQFLFEYFSETQRNKGNFPGRFSGRQFSNSRSEMNVSTLELGDSALYLCASSLGDSRETQYFGPGTRLLVL.

J is TRBJ2-1 and V is TRBV7-9, with a possible D match to TRBD2 (7 bases). V gave up 5 bases and J gave up 6 bases, with 17 bases separating them. CDR3 length equals 15 residues. The germline V gene encodes CDR1 SEHNR and CDR2 FQNEAQ (reference sequence). The CDR3 DNA is TGTGCCAGCAGCATAGGGAGGGGGGCACCCAATGAGCAGTTCTTC. Translated, it gives CASSIGRGAPNEQFF.

This rearrangement joins TRBV30 to TRBJ2-7; TRBD2 matches at 7 bases. The CDR3 spans 14 residues. The germline V gene encodes CDR1 GTSNPN and CDR2 SVGIG (reference sequence). Germline trimming cut 2 bases from V and 1 base from J; bases unmatched to any gene: 5. CDR3 sequence reads: CAWSSGMRSYEQYF. DNA of the CDR3: TGTGCCTGGAGTAGCGGGATGAGGTCCTACGAGCAGTACTTC.